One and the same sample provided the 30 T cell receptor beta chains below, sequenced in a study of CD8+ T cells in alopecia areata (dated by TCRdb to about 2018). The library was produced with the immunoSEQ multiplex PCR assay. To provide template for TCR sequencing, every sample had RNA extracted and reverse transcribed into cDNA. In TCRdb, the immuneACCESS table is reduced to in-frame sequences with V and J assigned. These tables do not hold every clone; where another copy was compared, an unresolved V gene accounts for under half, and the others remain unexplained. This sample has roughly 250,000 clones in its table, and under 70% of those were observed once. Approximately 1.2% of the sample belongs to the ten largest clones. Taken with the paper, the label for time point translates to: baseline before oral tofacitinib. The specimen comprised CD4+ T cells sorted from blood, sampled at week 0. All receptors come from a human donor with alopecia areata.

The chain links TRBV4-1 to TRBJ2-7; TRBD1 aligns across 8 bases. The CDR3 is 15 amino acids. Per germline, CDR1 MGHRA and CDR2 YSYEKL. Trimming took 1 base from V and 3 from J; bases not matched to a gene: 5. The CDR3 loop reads CASSQVEQGVYEQYF. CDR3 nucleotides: TGCGCCAGCAGCCAAGTGGAACAGGGGGTCTACGAGCAGTACTTC.

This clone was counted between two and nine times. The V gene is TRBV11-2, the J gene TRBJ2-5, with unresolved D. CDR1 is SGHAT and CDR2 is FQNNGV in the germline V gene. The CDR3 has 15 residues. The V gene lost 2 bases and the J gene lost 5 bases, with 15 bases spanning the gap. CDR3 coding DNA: TGTGCCAGCAGCTTATTCGGCGGCCCCAGGGAGACCCAGTACTTC. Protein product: CASSLFGGPRETQYF. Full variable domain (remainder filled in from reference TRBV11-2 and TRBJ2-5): EAGVAQSPRYKIIEKRQSVAFWCNPISGHATLYWYQQILGQGPKLLIQFQNNGVVDDSQLPKDRFSAERLKGVDSTLKIQPAKLEDSAVYLCASSLFGGPRETQYFGPGTRLLVL.

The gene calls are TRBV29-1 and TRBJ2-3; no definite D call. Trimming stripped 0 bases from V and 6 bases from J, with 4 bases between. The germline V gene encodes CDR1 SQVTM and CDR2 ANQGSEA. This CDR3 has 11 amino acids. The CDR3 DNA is TGCAGCGTTGAAGATATCGATACGCAGTATTTT. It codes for CSVEDIDTQYF.

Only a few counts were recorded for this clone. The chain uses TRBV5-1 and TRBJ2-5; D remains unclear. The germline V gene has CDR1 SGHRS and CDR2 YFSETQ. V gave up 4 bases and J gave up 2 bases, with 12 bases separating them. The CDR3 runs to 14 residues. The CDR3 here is CASSDPDGQETQYF. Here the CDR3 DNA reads TGCGCCAGCAGCGACCCGGACGGTCAAGAGACCCAGTACTTC.

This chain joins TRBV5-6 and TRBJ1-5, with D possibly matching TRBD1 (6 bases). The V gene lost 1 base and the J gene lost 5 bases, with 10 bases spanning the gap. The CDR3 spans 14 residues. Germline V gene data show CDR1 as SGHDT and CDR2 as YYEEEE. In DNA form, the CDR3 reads TGTGCCAGCAGCTTGTGGGGGCTCGATCAGCCCCAGCATTTT. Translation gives CASSLWGLDQPQHF.

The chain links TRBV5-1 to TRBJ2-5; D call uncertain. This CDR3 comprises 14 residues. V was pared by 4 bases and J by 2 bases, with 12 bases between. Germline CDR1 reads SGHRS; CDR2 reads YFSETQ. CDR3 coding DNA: TGCGCCAGCAGCCCACAGAGAGGACAAGAGACCCAGTACTTC. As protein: CASSPQRGQETQYF.

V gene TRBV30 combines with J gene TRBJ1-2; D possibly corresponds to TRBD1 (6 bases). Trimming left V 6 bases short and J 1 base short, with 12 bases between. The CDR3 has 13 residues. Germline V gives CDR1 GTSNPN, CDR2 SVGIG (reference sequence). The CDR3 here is CACPTGGNYGYTF. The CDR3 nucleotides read TGTGCCTGCCCGACAGGCGGTAACTATGGCTACACCTTC.

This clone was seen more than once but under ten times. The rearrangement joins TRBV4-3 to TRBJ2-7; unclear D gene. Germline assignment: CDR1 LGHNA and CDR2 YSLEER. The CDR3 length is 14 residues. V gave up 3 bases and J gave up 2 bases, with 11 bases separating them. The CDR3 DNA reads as TGCGCCAGCAGCCAGGGAACAGCTACCTACGAGCAGTACTTC. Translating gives CASSQGTATYEQYF.

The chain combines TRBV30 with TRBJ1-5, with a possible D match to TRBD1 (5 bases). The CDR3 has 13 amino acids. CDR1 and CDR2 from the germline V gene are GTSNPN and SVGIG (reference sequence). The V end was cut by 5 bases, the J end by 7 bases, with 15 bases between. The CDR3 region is CAWDAGGDQPQHF. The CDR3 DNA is TGTGCCTGGGACGCGGGGGGGGACCAGCCCCAGCATTTT.

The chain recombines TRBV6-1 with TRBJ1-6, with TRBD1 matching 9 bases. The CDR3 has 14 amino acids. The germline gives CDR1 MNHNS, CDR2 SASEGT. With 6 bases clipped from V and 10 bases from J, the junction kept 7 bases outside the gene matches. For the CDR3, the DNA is TGTGCCAGCAGAACCGGGACAGGGATATCACCCCTCCACTTT. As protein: CASRTGTGISPLHF.

The DNA for the CDR3 is TGTGCCAGCAGCTTAGATCCCAGGGGCACTGAAGCTTTCTTT. It specifies CASSLDPRGTEAFF. This chain uses TRBV11-2 with TRBJ1-1, with D possibly TRBD1 on 6 matching bases. The CDR3 covers 14 residues. Germline V gene lookup returns CDR1 SGHAT and CDR2 FQNNGV. V lost 0 bases to trimming and J lost 4 bases, with 9 bases between them.

The CDR3 sequence is CASLPGGGETQYF. The CDR3 DNA follows: TGTGCCAGCTTGCCCGGGGGAGGGGAGACCCAGTACTTC. The chain joins TRBV7-9 to TRBJ2-5, with 7 bases aligning to TRBD2. The germline V gene has CDR1 SEHNR and CDR2 FQNEAQ (reference sequence). The CDR3 totals 13 residues. V lost 8 bases to trimming and J lost 5 bases; unmatched junction nucleotides: 8.

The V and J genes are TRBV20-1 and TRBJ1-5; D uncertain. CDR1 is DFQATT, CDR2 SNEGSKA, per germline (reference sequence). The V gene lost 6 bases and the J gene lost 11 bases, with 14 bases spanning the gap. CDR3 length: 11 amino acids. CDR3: CSAKDDLSQHF. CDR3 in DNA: TGCAGTGCGAAGGACGATTTGTCCCAGCATTTT.

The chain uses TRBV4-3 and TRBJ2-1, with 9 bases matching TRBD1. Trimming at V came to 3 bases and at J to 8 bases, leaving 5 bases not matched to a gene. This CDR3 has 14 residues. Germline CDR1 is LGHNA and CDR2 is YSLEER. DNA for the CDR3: TGCGCCAGCAGCCAGGGGACAGGGAGGGATGAGCAGTTCTTC. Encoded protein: CASSQGTGRDEQFF.

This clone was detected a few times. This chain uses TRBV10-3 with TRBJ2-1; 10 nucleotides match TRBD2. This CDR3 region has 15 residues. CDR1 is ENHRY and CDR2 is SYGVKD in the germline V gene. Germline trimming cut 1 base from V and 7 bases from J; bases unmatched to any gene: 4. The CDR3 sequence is CAISEFQLAGNEQFF. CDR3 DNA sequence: TGTGCCATCAGTGAGTTTCAACTAGCGGGGAATGAGCAGTTCTTC.

The CDR3 spells CASSQVFSTGELFF. Written as DNA, the CDR3 is TGCGCCAGCAGCCAAGTCTTCTCCACCGGGGAGCTGTTTTTT. The V and J genes are TRBV4-3 and TRBJ2-2; D is unclear. Germline V gene data show CDR1 as LGHNA and CDR2 as YSLEER. The CDR3 runs to 14 residues. Trimming cost V 1 base and J 4 bases, with 7 bases left between them.

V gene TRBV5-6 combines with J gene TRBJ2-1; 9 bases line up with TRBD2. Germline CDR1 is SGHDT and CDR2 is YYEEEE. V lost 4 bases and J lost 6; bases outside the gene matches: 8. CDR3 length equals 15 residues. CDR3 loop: CASSPRGGGGNEQFF. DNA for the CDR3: TGTGCCAGCAGCCCGCGGGGGGGCGGGGGCAATGAGCAGTTCTTC.

The CDR3 spells CASSGQGEGTQYF. In nucleotides, the CDR3 is TGTGCCAGCAGCGGACAGGGCGAGGGTACGCAGTATTTT. The chain recombines TRBV25-1 with TRBJ2-3; 8 bases are shared with TRBD1. Trimming removed 6 bases from V and 8 bases from J; junction bases left unmatched: 7. The V gene's germline CDR1 is MGHDK and CDR2 SYGVNS. This CDR3 has 13 amino acids. The full variable domain, completed using reference TRBV25-1 and TRBJ2-3, is EADIYQTPRYLVIGTGKKITLECSQTMGHDKMYWYQQDPGMELHLIHYSYGVNSTEKGDLSSESTVSRIRTEHFPLTLESARPSHTSQYLCASSGQGEGTQYFGPGTRLTVL.

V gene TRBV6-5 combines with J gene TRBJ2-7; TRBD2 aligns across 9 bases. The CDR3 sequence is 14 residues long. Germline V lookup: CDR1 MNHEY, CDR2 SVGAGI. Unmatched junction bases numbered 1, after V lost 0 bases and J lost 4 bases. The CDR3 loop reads CASSYSSGGYEQYF. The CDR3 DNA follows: TGTGCCAGCAGTTACTCAAGCGGGGGGTACGAGCAGTACTTC.

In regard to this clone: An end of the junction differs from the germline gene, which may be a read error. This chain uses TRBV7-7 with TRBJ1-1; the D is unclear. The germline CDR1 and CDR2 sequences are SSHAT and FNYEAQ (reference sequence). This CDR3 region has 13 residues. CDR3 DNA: TGTGCTAGCAGCTCACGGAGGGACACTGAAGCTTTCTTT. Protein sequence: CASSSRRDTEAFF.

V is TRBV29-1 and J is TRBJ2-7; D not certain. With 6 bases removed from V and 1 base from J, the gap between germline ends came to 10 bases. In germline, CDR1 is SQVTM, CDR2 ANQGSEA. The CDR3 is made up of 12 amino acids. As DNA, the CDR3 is TGCAGCGTCAATACAGCTTCCTACGAGCAGTACTTC. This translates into CSVNTASYEQYF.

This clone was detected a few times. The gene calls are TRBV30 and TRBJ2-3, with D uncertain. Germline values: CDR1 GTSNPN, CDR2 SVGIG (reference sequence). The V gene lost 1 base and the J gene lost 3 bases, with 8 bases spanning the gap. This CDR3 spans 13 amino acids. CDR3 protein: CAWSGALTDTQYF. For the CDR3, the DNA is TGTGCCTGGAGTGGGGCTCTGACAGATACGCAGTATTTT.

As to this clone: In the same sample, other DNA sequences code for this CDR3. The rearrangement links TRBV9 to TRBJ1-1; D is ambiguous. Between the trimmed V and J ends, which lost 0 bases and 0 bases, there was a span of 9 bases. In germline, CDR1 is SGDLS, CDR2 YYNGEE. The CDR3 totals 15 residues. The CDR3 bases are TGTGCCAGCAGCGTAGCGGGAGGGATGAACACTGAAGCTTTCTTT. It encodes CASSVAGGMNTEAFF.

The CDR3 nucleotides read TGTGCCAGTAGTCGGGACAGGGATCAGCCCCAGCATTTT. Amino acids: CASSRDRDQPQHF. The J gene is TRBJ1-5, the V gene TRBV19; 9 nucleotides agree with TRBD1. Germline CDR1 and CDR2: LNHDA and SQIVND (reference sequence). V lost 5 bases, J lost 5 bases, and 1 base stayed unmatched. This CDR3 contains 13 residues.

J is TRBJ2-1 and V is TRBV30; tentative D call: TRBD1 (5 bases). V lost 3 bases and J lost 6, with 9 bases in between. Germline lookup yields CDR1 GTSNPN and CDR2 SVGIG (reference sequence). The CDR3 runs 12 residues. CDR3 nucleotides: TGTGCCTGGAGCCTCAGGGTCAATGAGCAGTTCTTC. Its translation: CAWSLRVNEQFF.

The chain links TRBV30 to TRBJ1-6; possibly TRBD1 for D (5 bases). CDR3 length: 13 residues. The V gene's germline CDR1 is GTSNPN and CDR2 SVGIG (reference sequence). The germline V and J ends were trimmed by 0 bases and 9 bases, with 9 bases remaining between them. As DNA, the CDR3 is TGTGCCTGGAGTGTTCAGGGAGCTTCACCCCTCCACTTT. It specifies CAWSVQGASPLHF.

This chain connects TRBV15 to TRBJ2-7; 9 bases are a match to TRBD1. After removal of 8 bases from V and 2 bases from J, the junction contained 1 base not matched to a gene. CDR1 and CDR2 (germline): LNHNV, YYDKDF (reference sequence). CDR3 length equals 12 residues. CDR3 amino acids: CATGQGTYEQYF. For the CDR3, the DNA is TGTGCCACCGGACAGGGGACCTACGAGCAGTACTTC.

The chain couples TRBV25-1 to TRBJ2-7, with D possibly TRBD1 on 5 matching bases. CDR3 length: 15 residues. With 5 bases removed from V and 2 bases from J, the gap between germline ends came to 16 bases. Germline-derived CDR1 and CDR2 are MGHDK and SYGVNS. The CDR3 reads CASSPPGRATYEQYF. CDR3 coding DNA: TGTGCCAGCAGTCCTCCGGGCAGGGCAACCTACGAGCAGTACTTC.

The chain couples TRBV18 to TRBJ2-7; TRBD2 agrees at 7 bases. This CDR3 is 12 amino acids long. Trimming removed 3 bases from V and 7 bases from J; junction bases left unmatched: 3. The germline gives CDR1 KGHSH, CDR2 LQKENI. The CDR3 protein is CASSPLADEQYF. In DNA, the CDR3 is TGTGCCAGCTCACCGCTAGCGGATGAGCAGTACTTC.

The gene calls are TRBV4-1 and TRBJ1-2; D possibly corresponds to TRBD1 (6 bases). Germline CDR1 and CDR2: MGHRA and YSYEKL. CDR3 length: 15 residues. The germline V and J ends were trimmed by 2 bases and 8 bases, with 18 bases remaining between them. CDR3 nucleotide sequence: TGCGCCAGCAGCCAACTACTACAGGGAGCTAGGGGCTACACCTTC. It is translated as CASSQLLQGARGYTF.